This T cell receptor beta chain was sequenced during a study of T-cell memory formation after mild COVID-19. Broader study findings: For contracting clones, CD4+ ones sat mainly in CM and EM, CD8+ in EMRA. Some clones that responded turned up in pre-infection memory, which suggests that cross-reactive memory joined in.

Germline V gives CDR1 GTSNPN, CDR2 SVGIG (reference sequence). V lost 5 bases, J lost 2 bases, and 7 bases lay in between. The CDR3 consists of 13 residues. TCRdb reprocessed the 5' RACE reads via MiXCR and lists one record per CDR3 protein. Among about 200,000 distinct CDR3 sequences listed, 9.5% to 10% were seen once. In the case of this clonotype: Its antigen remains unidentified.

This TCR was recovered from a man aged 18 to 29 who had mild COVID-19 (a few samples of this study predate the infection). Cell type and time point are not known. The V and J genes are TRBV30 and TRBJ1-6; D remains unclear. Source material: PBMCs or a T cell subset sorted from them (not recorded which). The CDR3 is CAWGGAYNSPLHF. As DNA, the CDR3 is TGTGCCTGGGGTGGAGCCTATAATTCACCCCTCCACTTT.